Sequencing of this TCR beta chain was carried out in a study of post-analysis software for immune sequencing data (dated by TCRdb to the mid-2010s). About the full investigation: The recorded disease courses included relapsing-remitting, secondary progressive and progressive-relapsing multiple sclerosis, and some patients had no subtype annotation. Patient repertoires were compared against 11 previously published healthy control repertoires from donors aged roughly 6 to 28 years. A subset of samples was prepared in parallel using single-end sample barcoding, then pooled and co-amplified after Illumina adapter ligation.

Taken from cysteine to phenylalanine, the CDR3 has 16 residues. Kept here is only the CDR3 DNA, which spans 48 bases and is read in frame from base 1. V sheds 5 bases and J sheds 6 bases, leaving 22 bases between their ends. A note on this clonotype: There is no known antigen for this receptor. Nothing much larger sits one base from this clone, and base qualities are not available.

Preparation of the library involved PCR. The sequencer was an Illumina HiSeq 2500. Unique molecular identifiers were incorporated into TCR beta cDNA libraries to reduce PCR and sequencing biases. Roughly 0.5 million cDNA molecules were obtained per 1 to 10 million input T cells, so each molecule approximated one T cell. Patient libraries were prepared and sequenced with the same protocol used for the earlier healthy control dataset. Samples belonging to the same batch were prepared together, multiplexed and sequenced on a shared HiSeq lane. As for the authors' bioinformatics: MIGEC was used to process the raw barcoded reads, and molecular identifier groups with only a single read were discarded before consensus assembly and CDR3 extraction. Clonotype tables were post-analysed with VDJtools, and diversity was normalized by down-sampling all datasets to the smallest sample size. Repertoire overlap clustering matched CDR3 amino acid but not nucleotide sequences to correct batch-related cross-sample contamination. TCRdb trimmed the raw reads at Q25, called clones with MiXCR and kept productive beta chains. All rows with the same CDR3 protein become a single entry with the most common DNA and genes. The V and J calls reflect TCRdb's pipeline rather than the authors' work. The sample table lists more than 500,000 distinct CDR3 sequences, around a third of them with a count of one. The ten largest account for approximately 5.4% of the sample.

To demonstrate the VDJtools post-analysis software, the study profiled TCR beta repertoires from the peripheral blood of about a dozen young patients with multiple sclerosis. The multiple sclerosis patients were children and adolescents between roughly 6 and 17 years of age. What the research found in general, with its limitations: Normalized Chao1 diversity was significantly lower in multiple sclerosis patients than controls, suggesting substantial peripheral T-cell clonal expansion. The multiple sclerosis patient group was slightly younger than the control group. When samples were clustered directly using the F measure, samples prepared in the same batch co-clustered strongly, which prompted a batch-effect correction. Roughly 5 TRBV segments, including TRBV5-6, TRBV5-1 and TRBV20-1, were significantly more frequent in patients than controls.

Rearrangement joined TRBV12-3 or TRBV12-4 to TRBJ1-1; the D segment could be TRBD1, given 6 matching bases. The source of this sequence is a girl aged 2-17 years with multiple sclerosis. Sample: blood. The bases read TGTGCCAGCAGTAGGGGGGGTGTGGCAGGGAGTGCTGAAGCTTTCTTT. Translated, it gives CASSRGGVAGSAEAFF.